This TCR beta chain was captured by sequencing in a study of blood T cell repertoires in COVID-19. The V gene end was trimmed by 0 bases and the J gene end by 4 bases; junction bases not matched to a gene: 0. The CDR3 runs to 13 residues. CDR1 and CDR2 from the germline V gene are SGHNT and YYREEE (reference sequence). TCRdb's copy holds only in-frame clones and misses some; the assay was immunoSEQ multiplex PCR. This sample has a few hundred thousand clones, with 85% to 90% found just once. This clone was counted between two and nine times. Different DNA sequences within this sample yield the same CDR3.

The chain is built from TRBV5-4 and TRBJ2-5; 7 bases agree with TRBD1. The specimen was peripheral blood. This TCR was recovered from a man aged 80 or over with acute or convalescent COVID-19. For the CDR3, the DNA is TGTGCCAGCAGCTTGGCAGGGGGAGAGACCCAGTACTTC. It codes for CASSLAGGETQYF.